One sample yielded the 10 T cell receptor beta chains listed below, sequenced in a study of blood T cell repertoires in COVID-19 (dated by TCRdb to about 2020). The protocol used for the library was the immunoSEQ multiplex PCR assay. TCRdb retrieved this table from immuneACCESS and kept in-frame rearrangements only. Not all clones are present; in checked studies, unresolved V genes account for under half, and no reason is known for the remainder. The sample records around 100,000 clones, about three quarters of which are singletons. The biggest ten clones account for around 6.3% of the sample. The sequencing sample was made of peripheral blood. The source of these receptors is an elderly man with acute or convalescent COVID-19.

There are a few counts of this clone. The V and J genes are TRBV5-1 and TRBJ2-1; 7 positions match TRBD2. CDR1 and CDR2 (germline): SGHRS, YFSETQ. Trimming removed 4 bases from V and 0 bases from J; junction bases left unmatched: 7. This CDR3 is 16 amino acids long. Here the CDR3 DNA reads TGCGCCAGCAGCCCTTCTAGCGGAGGCTCCTACAATGAGCAGTTCTTC. It encodes CASSPSSGGSYNEQFF.

This clone was seen a handful of times. The V call is TRBV11-3, the J call TRBJ2-1, with D perhaps TRBD2 (6 bases). CDR3 length: 12 residues. The germline gives CDR1 SGHNT, CDR2 YENEEA. The V gene lost 8 bases and the J gene lost 10 bases, with 15 bases spanning the gap. The CDR3 DNA sequence: TGTGCCAGCGGCCGGGCGGAGGGGGAGCAGTTCTTC. This sequence encodes CASGRAEGEQFF.

This clone was counted many times. This chain uses TRBV12-3 or TRBV12-4 with TRBJ2-7; no firm D call. This CDR3 has 13 amino acids. V shed 5 bases and J shed 0 bases, with 8 bases lying between them. The CDR3 region is CASSTQVSYEQYF. CDR3 DNA sequence: TGTGCCAGCAGTACTCAAGTCTCCTACGAGCAGTACTTC.

The chain links TRBV9 to TRBJ1-2, with D tentatively TRBD1 (5 bases). Trimming took off 4 bases at V and 2 bases at J, with 12 bases between the two ends. CDR1 SGDLS and CDR2 YYNGEE come from the germline V gene. CDR3 length: 14 amino acids. CDR3 loop: CASSPMGGNYGYTF. The CDR3 region has the DNA TGTGCCAGCAGCCCGATGGGGGGGAACTATGGCTACACCTTC.

This clone has a single count. Other DNA sequences in this sample translate to the same CDR3. The genes are TRBV7-2 and TRBJ2-1; no definite D call. Germline V lookup: CDR1 SGHTA, CDR2 FQGNSA. The CDR3 totals 13 residues. The V gene lost 1 base and the J gene lost 3 bases, with 4 bases spanning the gap. The CDR3 bases are TGTGCCAGCAGCTTAGGTCGCTACAATGAGCAGTTCTTC. Translation: CASSLGRYNEQFF.

Ten or more counts support this clone. J is TRBJ1-1 and V is TRBV18; D ambiguous. The V gene lost 6 bases and the J gene lost 2 bases, with 13 bases spanning the gap. This CDR3 has 14 residues. Per the germline V gene, CDR1 is KGHSH and CDR2 is LQKENI. The CDR3 DNA sequence: TGTGCCAGCTCCCCTCGGGTCGGCAACACTGAAGCTTTCTTT. Its translation: CASSPRVGNTEAFF. Full variable domain (missing parts from reference TRBV18 and TRBJ1-1): NAGVMQNPRHLVRRRGQEARLRCSPMKGHSHVYWYRQLPEEGLKFMVYLQKENIIDESGMPKERFSAEFPKEGPSILRIQQVVRGDSAAYFCASSPRVGNTEAFFGQGTRLTVV.

The V call is TRBV11-3, the J call TRBJ1-1, with D perhaps TRBD1 (5 bases). The CDR3 runs 14 residues. The germline V gene has CDR1 SGHNT and CDR2 YENEEA. V was shortened by 1 base and J by 3 bases, with 9 bases between the two germline ends. This CDR3 is CASSLARGDTEAFF. CDR3 DNA: TGTGCCAGCAGCTTAGCCCGGGGGGACACTGAAGCTTTCTTT.

The rearrangement links TRBV20-1 to TRBJ2-1, with D hard to call. The germline V and J ends were trimmed by 6 bases and 5 bases, with 17 bases remaining between them. The CDR3 extends over 14 amino acids. CDR1 and CDR2 (germline): DFQATT, SNEGSKA (reference sequence). The CDR3 reads CSASPPLGDNEQFF. CDR3 nucleotide sequence: TGCAGTGCAAGTCCCCCCCTCGGAGACAATGAGCAGTTCTTC.

The chain combines TRBV19 with TRBJ2-7, with 14 bases lining up with TRBD2. Germline CDR1 is LNHDA and CDR2 is SQIVND (reference sequence). With V trimmed by 4 bases and J by 7 bases, 6 bases remained unmatched. There are 15 residues in the CDR3. The CDR3 DNA is TGTGCCAGTAGTAAGGGACTAGCGGGAGTGGAGGAGCAGTACTTC. Protein product: CASSKGLAGVEEQYF.

The V and J genes are TRBV24-1 and TRBJ2-5; 9 bases match TRBD1. J lost 5 bases, V lost 7 bases, and 10 bases had no gene match. This CDR3 is built from 15 residues. The V gene's germline CDR1 is KGHDR and CDR2 SFDVKD. As DNA, the CDR3 is TGTGCCACCAGATCGGGGACAGGGAGGTTTGAGACCCAGTACTTC. Translation gives CATRSGTGRFETQYF.